Listed below are T cell receptor beta chains from one sample, sequenced in a study of T cell changes during pregnancy in multiple sclerosis. Generated by immunoSEQ multiplex PCR, the TCRdb table keeps only in-frame clones and is missing some. Among approximately 89,000 clones listed, less than 95% were seen once. The sequenced sample was peripheral blood, obtained in the third trimester of pregnancy. The source is a female donor with multiple sclerosis, enrolled in a pregnancy study. Both conserved end residues are part of each CDR3. D genes are given only for firm matches. Size is stated for part of the rows, as once, few or many counts, or as a class when the clone is expanded.

v_gene	j_gene	abundance	d_gene	CDR3aa	CDR3nt
TRBV7-9	TRBJ2-3	NA	NA	CASSLSSGDTQYF	TGTGCCAGCAGCTTATCTTCCGGGGATACGCAGTATTTT
TRBV5-4	TRBJ2-7	NA	TRBD2	CASSLDGGAYEQYF	TGTGCCAGCAGCTTGGACGGGGGGGCGTACGAGCAGTACTTC
TRBV7-2	TRBJ1-6	NA	NA	CASSSGPSFYSPLHF	TGTGCCAGCAGTTCAGGGCCCAGCTTTTATTCACCCCTCCACTTT
TRBV29-1	TRBJ2-5	NA	TRBD1	CSVDNRGETQYF	TGCAGCGTGGACAACAGGGGAGAGACCCAGTACTTC
TRBV7-6	TRBJ2-7	NA	NA	CASSLDPGVAYEQYF	TGTGCCAGCAGCTTAGACCCGGGGGTAGCCTACGAGCAGTACTTC
TRBV12-5	TRBJ2-1	NA	NA	CASGLVNGNEQFF	TGTGCTAGTGGTTTGGTAAACGGGAATGAGCAGTTCTTC
TRBV5-6	TRBJ1-2	NA	NA	CASSSDRDYGYTF	TGTGCCAGCAGCTCAGACAGAGACTATGGCTACACCTTC
TRBV6-4	TRBJ1-1	NA	NA	CASSESPRGTEAFF	TGTGCCAGCAGTGAGTCCCCCAGGGGCACTGAAGCTTTCTTT
TRBV4-1	TRBJ2-3	NA	TRBD2	CASSLERLAGYQDTQYF	TGCGCCAGCAGCCTCGAAAGACTAGCGGGGTACCAAGATACGCAGTATTTT
TRBV5-6	TRBJ2-2	NA	NA	CASSWEGVTGELFF	TGTGCCAGCAGCTGGGAGGGGGTTACCGGGGAGCTGTTTTTT
TRBV5-1	TRBJ2-7	NA	TRBD2	CASSVEGLAGDYEQYF	TGCGCCAGCAGCGTGGAGGGACTAGCGGGGGACTACGAGCAGTACTTC
TRBV15	TRBJ2-7	NA	NA	CATSRDNSNYEQYF	TGTGCCACCAGCAGAGACAACTCCAACTACGAGCAGTACTTC
TRBV5-6	TRBJ2-7	NA	NA	CASRRTAGMSYEQYF	TGTGCCAGCAGAAGGACAGCTGGAATGTCCTACGAGCAGTACTTC
TRBV5-4	TRBJ2-6	NA	NA	CASLTGANVLTF	TGTGCCAGCTTAACTGGGGCCAACGTCCTGACTTTC
TRBV5-1	TRBJ2-2	NA	TRBD1	CASSAYRQGAHAGELFF	TGCGCCAGCAGCGCCTACCGACAGGGGGCGCATGCCGGGGAGCTGTTTTTT
TRBV9	TRBJ1-2	few	NA	CASSGSAWGYTF	TGTGCCAGCAGCGGCAGTGCTTGGGGCTACACCTTC
TRBV2	TRBJ1-5	NA	TRBD1	CASSEAPKISTGNQPQHF	TGTGCCAGCAGTGAAGCGCCCAAAATCTCGACAGGGAATCAGCCCCAGCATTTT